The 11 T cell receptor beta chains in this list originate from one sample, sequenced in a study of blood T cells in healthy people across ages. Primed by a sample-barcoded 5' primer and a J-beta primer mix, a second PCR proceeded for about 6 to 11 cycles. TCRdb used MiXCR to reprocess the 5' RACE reads, holding one entry per CDR3 protein. This sample has around 780,000 distinct CDR3 sequences, with more than 55% found just once. The material sequenced was blood. The receptors stem from a middle-aged man in good health.

This chain joins TRBV12-3 or TRBV12-4 and TRBJ2-3; tentatively, D is TRBD1 (5 bases). V was cut by 6 bases and J by 4 bases, with 17 bases left in between. The CDR3 spans 15 residues. CDR3 bases: TGTGCCAGCAGCTTCAGGGAAGGAAAGGCAGATACGCAGTATTTT. It specifies CASSFREGKADTQYF.

This clonotype was observed a handful of times. The J gene is TRBJ2-1, the V gene TRBV20-1; 7 bases line up with TRBD2. Germline CDR1 reads DFQATT; CDR2 reads SNEGSKA (reference sequence). There are 14 residues in the CDR3. Unmatched junction bases numbered 9, after V lost 3 bases and J lost 7 bases. This CDR3 is CSASVGLGGNEQFF. For the CDR3, the DNA is TGCAGTGCTAGTGTGGGACTGGGGGGGAATGAGCAGTTCTTC.

This clonotype was seen more than once but under ten times. This chain uses TRBV4-2 with TRBJ2-7, with 8 positions matching TRBD2. In germline, CDR1 is LGHNA, CDR2 YNFKEQ. The CDR3 covers 17 residues. The ends lost 1 base at V and 0 bases at J; junction bases unmatched: 8. CDR3 in amino acids: CASSQGSSSGFSYEQYF. The CDR3 DNA sequence: TGTGCCAGCAGCCAAGGTTCGTCTAGCGGGTTCTCCTACGAGCAGTACTTC.

In its sample, this clonotype was seen once. A junction boundary mismatches the germline segment, possibly from a read error. This chain uses TRBV20-1 with TRBJ1-2; weak D call: TRBD1 (5 bases). CDR1 is DFQATT and CDR2 is SNEGSKA in the germline V gene (reference sequence). This CDR3 contains 14 residues. CDR3 sequence: CSASRAGLDYGYTF. The CDR3 nucleotides read TGCAGTGCTAGTCGTGCAGGGCTGGACTACGGCTACACCTTC.

The chain is built from TRBV20-1 and TRBJ2-1, with D possibly being TRBD1 (6 bases). V lost 1 base, J lost 3 bases, and 10 bases lay in between. The CDR3 contains 14 residues. The germline V gene has CDR1 DFQATT and CDR2 SNEGSKA (reference sequence). CDR3 DNA: TGCAGTGCTAGAGCAGGGGACCGCTACAATGAGCAGTTCTTC. Encoded protein: CSARAGDRYNEQFF.

The V call is TRBV5-1, the J call TRBJ2-5; 9 bases are shared with TRBD1. Per the germline V gene, CDR1 is SGHRS and CDR2 is YFSETQ. This CDR3 contains 15 residues. V trimming: 7 bases; J trimming: 1 base; junction bases outside the gene matches: 8. For the CDR3, the DNA is TGCGCCAGCCGCCTTGGGACAGGGACCCAAGAGACCCAGTACTTC. It specifies CASRLGTGTQETQYF.

The chain links TRBV10-3 to TRBJ2-2; TRBD1 matches 11 bases. V shed 8 bases and J 1 base; nucleotides not matched to a gene: 6. CDR3 size: 16 residues. The germline V gene has CDR1 ENHRY and CDR2 SYGVKD. The CDR3 is CAIRAGTGGNTGELFF. DNA for the CDR3: TGTGCCATCCGAGCCGGGACAGGGGGGAACACCGGGGAGCTGTTTTTT.

This clonotype was detected only a few times. The rearrangement links TRBV12-3 or TRBV12-4 to TRBJ2-1; tentative D call: TRBD2 (6 bases). The length of the CDR3 is 16 residues. V was pared by 5 bases and J by 1 base, with 15 bases between. CDR3: CASSISGTSSYNEQFF. Written as DNA, the CDR3 is TGTGCCAGCAGTATATCCGGGACTTCGTCCTACAATGAGCAGTTCTTC.

This clonotype has just a few counts. The V and J genes are TRBV9 and TRBJ1-5; 10 bases match TRBD1. Germline V gene lookup returns CDR1 SGDLS and CDR2 YYNGEE. V was clipped by 4 bases and J by 6 bases; unmatched bases: 7. This CDR3 contains 15 residues. The CDR3 is CASSQTGGYGQPQHF. The CDR3 bases are TGTGCCAGCAGCCAGACAGGGGGCTATGGTCAGCCCCAGCATTTT.

This clonotype was picked up a small number of times. The V call is TRBV5-1, the J call TRBJ2-3, with TRBD2 as a possible D gene (5 bases). The ends were cut back, 3 bases at V and 1 base at J, with 15 bases in the middle. The germline CDR1 and CDR2 sequences are SGHRS and YFSETQ. This CDR3 contains 16 residues. CDR3 in DNA: TGCGCCAGCAGCTCTCGGGCCGGAGGTGGCACAGATACGCAGTATTTT. As protein: CASSSRAGGGTDTQYF.

The V call is TRBV7-9, the J call TRBJ2-7; TRBD1 is a possible D gene (6 bases). The V and J ends lost 1 base and 5 bases respectively, with 15 bases between them. Germline V CDR1 and CDR2: SEHNR, FQNEAQ (reference sequence). The CDR3 runs to 15 residues. The CDR3, as DNA: TGTGCCAGCAGCTTAGTGATGGCAGGGGCCAACGAGCAGTACTTC. It codes for CASSLVMAGANEQYF. The whole variable domain, filled in from reference TRBV7-9 and TRBJ2-7, reads DTGVSQNPRHKITKRGQNVTFRCDPISEHNRLYWYRQTLGQGPEFLTYFQNEAQLEKSRLLSDRFSAERPKGSFSTLEIQRTEQGDSAMYLCASSLVMAGANEQYFGPGTRLTVT.